A selection of T cell receptor beta chains follows, all from one sample in a study of blood T cell repertoires in COVID-19. This table comes from immunoSEQ multiplex PCR, and its TCRdb copy is limited to in-frame clones, with some not included. The table includes some 490,000 clones, roughly nine tenths detected once. Sequenced sample: PBMCs or T cells enriched from blood (not recorded which). The receptors originated from an older woman who had recovered from COVID-19. Each CDR3 is given with its conserved first and last residue. D genes are given only for firm matches. Only part of the rows carry a size: once, few, many, or a class if the clone is expanded.

D	J	size	V	DNA	CDR3
TRBD2	TRBJ2-4	NA	TRBV27	TGTGCCAGCAGTGTCGGGACTAGCGGAAGAAACATTCAGTACTTC	CASSVGTSGRNIQYF
TRBD1	TRBJ2-1	NA	TRBV3-1/TRBV3-2	TGTGCCAGCAGCCTCGGGACAGGGGGAGTGAATGAGCAGTTCTTC	CASSLGTGGVNEQFF
TRBD1	TRBJ2-7	NA	TRBV9	TGTGCCAGCAGCGCCGGGACAGGGGTCCTCGAGCAGTACTTC	CASSAGTGVLEQYF
TRBD1	TRBJ1-4	NA	TRBV5-1	TGCGCCAGCAGCTTGCTGGGACAGGGTCCGGGTGACGAAAAACTGTTTTTT	CASSLLGQGPGDEKLFF
NA	TRBJ1-4	NA	TRBV6-5	TGTGCCAGCAGTTATTGGGGGCTAACTAATGAAAAACTGTTTTTT	CASSYWGLTNEKLFF
TRBD1	TRBJ1-5	NA	TRBV18	TGTGCCAGCTCATCCGGGACAGGAGTAACCAATCAGCCCCAGCATTTT	CASSSGTGVTNQPQHF
TRBD2	TRBJ2-1	once	TRBV19	TGTGCCAGTAGCAAAAGGGGCGGGGGGACCTACAATGAGCAGTTCTTC	CASSKRGGGTYNEQFF
NA	TRBJ1-6	NA	TRBV25-1	TGTGCCAGCAGGCCCCCACAGGGTTGGTCACCCCTCCACTTT	CASRPPQGWSPLHF
NA	TRBJ2-6	NA	TRBV19	TGTGCCAGCCGGGGGTATTCTGGGGCCAACGTCCTGACTTTC	CASRGYSGANVLTF
TRBD1	TRBJ1-1	once	TRBV24-1	TGTGCCACCAGTGATCCCAAACACAGGGGCACTGAAGCTTTCTTT	CATSDPKHRGTEAFF
TRBD1	TRBJ2-7	few	TRBV6-5	TGTGCCAGCAGTCAACGACAGGGATCCTACGAGCAGTACTTC	CASSQRQGSYEQYF
TRBD2	TRBJ2-3	NA	TRBV2	TGTGCCAGCCAGACTAGCGTATCAGATACGCAGTATTTT	CASQTSVSDTQYF
TRBD2	TRBJ2-4	NA	TRBV3-1/TRBV3-2	TGTGCCAGCAGCCCCCGGGTAGCGGGGGCCAAAAACATTCAGTACTTC	CASSPRVAGAKNIQYF
NA	TRBJ2-1	NA	TRBV6-5	TGTGCCAGCAGTTCGTTTTCAGCGTTAGGTGAGCAGTTCTTC	CASSSFSALGEQFF
TRBD1	TRBJ2-4	NA	TRBV5-1	TGCGCCAGCAGCTTGGGCCCCCAGGGGGCTCAAAACATTCAGTACTTC	CASSLGPQGAQNIQYF
NA	TRBJ2-4	once	TRBV2	TGTGCCAGCAGTGTCTCTTCACTAGCCAAAAACATTCAGTACTTC	CASSVSSLAKNIQYF
TRBD1	TRBJ1-2	NA	TRBV24-1	TGTGCCACCAGTGACCCGGGACAGGGGGGAGGCTATGGCTACACCTTC	CATSDPGQGGGYGYTF
TRBD1	TRBJ1-5	NA	TRBV4-2	TGTGCCAGCAGCCAAGGGGGGGCAGGGGGCGGCAATCAGCCCCAGCATTTT	CASSQGGAGGGNQPQHF
NA	TRBJ1-4	NA	TRBV28	TGTGCCAGCAGCACAAGACGGCGAGGTAATGAAAAACTGTTTTTT	CASSTRRRGNEKLFF
TRBD2	TRBJ2-2	NA	TRBV4-2	TGTGCCAGCAGCCCGGGACTAGGGTCCGCCGGGGAGCTGTTTTTT	CASSPGLGSAGELFF
TRBD1	TRBJ2-7	NA	TRBV6-6	TGTGCCAGCAGACCCTCCGGACAGGGAGGTCACGAGCAGTACTTC	CASRPSGQGGHEQYF
TRBD1	TRBJ2-1	NA	TRBV5-1	TGCGCCAGCAGCTTACAGGGGGTAAAGATAGAGTTCTTC	CASSLQGVKIEFF
TRBD2	TRBJ2-2	NA	TRBV3-1/TRBV3-2	TGTGCCAGCAGCCAAGCCCCGGGGGGGATGAACACCGGGGAGCTGTTTTTT	CASSQAPGGMNTGELFF
NA	TRBJ1-3	few	TRBV10-2	TGCGCCAGCTCGCCAGGGGCTGGAAACACCATATATTTT	CASSPGAGNTIYF
TRBD2	TRBJ2-5	NA	TRBV11-3	TGTGCCAGCAGCTTAGGAGCGGGGGAGCTAGAGACCCAGTACTTC	CASSLGAGELETQYF
NA	TRBJ1-5	NA	TRBV19	TGTGCCAGTAGTCCCACCCCCAGGGCCGCAGGGCCCCAGCATTTT	CASSPTPRAAGPQHF
NA	TRBJ1-6	NA	TRBV2	TGTGCCAGCAGTAGAGACAGCCTAAGTTCACCCCTCCACTTT	CASSRDSLSSPLHF
NA	TRBJ2-2	NA	TRBV5-1	TGCGCCAGCAGCTTGGGGCAGACTATCACCGGGGAGCTGTTTTTT	CASSLGQTITGELFF
TRBD1	TRBJ1-1	NA	TRBV19	TGTGCCAGTCAAAACCGACAGGGGAACACTGAAGCTTTCTTT	CASQNRQGNTEAFF
NA	TRBJ1-2	NA	TRBV12-3/TRBV12-4	TGTGCCAGCAGTTTATACAGGGAGAGTGGCTACACCTTC	CASSLYRESGYTF
TRBD1	TRBJ1-5	NA	TRBV19	TGTGCCAGCCGAACAGGGGATCGTTACATGGATCAGCCCCAGCATTTT	CASRTGDRYMDQPQHF